The 10 T cell receptor beta chains listed next were all sequenced from one sample in a study of blood T cell repertoires in COVID-19. TCRdb's copy holds only in-frame clones and misses some; the assay was immunoSEQ multiplex PCR. The sample has approximately 150,000 clones; roughly 90% are singletons. Material: peripheral blood. These receptors were collected from a woman between 45 and 60 years old with acute or convalescent COVID-19.

A word on this clone: This specimen includes other DNA sequences encoding the same CDR3. J is TRBJ1-2 and V is TRBV9, with 10 bases that match TRBD1. CDR3 length: 15 residues. The ends lost 2 bases at V and 5 bases at J; junction bases unmatched: 6. The germline gives CDR1 SGDLS, CDR2 YYNGEE. The CDR3 sequence is CASSVRDRGGYGYTF. The CDR3 DNA reads as TGTGCCAGCAGCGTCCGGGACAGGGGCGGATATGGCTACACCTTC.

J is TRBJ2-1 and V is TRBV2; weak D call: TRBD1 (6 bases). Germline CDR1 and CDR2: SNHLY and FYNNEI. V lost 3 bases and J lost 6, with 9 bases in between. The CDR3 has 13 residues. The CDR3 region is CASSEARGNEQFF. CDR3 nucleotide sequence: TGTGCCAGCAGTGAGGCCAGGGGCAATGAGCAGTTCTTC.

The rearrangement links TRBV2 to TRBJ2-1, with 7 bases fitting TRBD1. The CDR3 is made up of 13 amino acids. Germline trimming cut 8 bases from V and 6 bases from J; bases unmatched to any gene: 7. Per germline, CDR1 SNHLY and CDR2 FYNNEI. CDR3 sequence (DNA): TGTGCCAGCGACAGGGACCGTATCAATGAGCAGTTCTTC. This codes for CASDRDRINEQFF. Filled out from reference TRBV2 and TRBJ2-1, the complete variable domain reads EPEVTQTPSHQVTQMGQEVILRCVPISNHLYFYWYRQILGQKVEFLVSFYNNEISEKSEIFDDQFSVERPDGSNFTLKIRSTKLEDSAMYFCASDRDRINEQFFGPGTRLTVL.

A single count supports this clone. The V and J genes are TRBV11-2 and TRBJ2-7; D not resolved. CDR1 and CDR2 (germline): SGHAT, FQNNGV. The V and J ends lost 7 bases and 2 bases respectively, with 12 bases between them. The CDR3 runs 13 residues. Written as DNA, the CDR3 is TGTGCCAGCACTCCCCGGTCCGCCTACGAGCAGTACTTC. This codes for CASTPRSAYEQYF.

This clone appeared a few times. This chain joins TRBV20-1 and TRBJ1-2; D gene unclear. Germline-derived CDR1 and CDR2 are DFQATT and SNEGSKA (reference sequence). The germline V and J ends were trimmed by 3 bases and 0 bases, with 11 bases remaining between them. This CDR3 has 14 residues. The CDR3 reads CSASLGTANYGYTF. The CDR3 nucleotides read TGCAGTGCTAGTCTTGGTACGGCTAACTATGGCTACACCTTC.

The chain employs TRBV4-1 and TRBJ2-3; D may be TRBD1 (5 bases). The CDR3 sequence is 18 residues long. Between the trimmed V and J ends, which lost 4 bases and 1 base, there was a span of 21 bases. From germline, CDR1 is MGHRA and CDR2 YSYEKL. The CDR3 reads CASSPRLVFARGTDTQYF. CDR3 DNA sequence: TGCGCCAGCAGCCCTCGCCTAGTATTTGCCAGGGGCACAGATACGCAGTATTTT.

V gene TRBV7-2 combines with J gene TRBJ1-2, with 7 bases matching TRBD1. Germline assignment: CDR1 SGHTA and CDR2 FQGNSA. The CDR3 is made up of 13 amino acids. V shed 6 bases and J 3 bases; nucleotides not matched to a gene: 4. For the CDR3, the DNA is TGTGCCAGCAGTTGGGGACAGTACTATGGCTACACCTTC. Amino acid sequence: CASSWGQYYGYTF. Full variable domain (remainder filled in from reference TRBV7-2 and TRBJ1-2): GAGVSQSPSNKVTEKGKDVELRCDPISGHTALYWYRQSLGQGLEFLIYFQGNSAPDKSGLPSDRFSAERTGGSVSTLTIQRTQQEDSAVYLCASSWGQYYGYTFGSGTRLTVV.

The V and J genes are TRBV6-5 and TRBJ2-7; the D is unclear. The V gene lost 6 bases and the J gene lost 4 bases, with 13 bases spanning the gap. The germline CDR1 and CDR2 sequences are MNHEY and SVGAGI. The CDR3 totals 13 residues. CDR3 bases: TGTGCCAGCAGACCCGTGACGGAGTACGAGCAGTACTTC. This codes for CASRPVTEYEQYF.

The chain links TRBV30 to TRBJ1-2; 8 nucleotides align to TRBD1. Per germline, CDR1 GTSNPN and CDR2 SVGIG (reference sequence). The CDR3 sequence is 13 residues long. Trimming at V came to 0 bases and at J to 7 bases, leaving 4 bases not matched to a gene. The CDR3 loop is CAWSVAQGAGYTF. DNA of the CDR3: TGTGCCTGGAGTGTAGCTCAGGGGGCTGGCTACACCTTC.

This clone was observed once. The V gene is TRBV4-1, the J gene TRBJ1-2; no firm D call. The CDR3 is 15 residues long. The germline gives CDR1 MGHRA, CDR2 YSYEKL. The V and J ends lost 0 bases and 2 bases respectively, with 10 bases between them. This CDR3 reads CASSQDRGGNYGYTF. The CDR3 DNA reads TGCGCCAGCAGCCAAGATCGTGGAGGAAACTATGGCTACACCTTC.